This T cell receptor beta chain was identified in a study of T-cell reconstitution after alpha-beta-depleted transplantation in children (dated by TCRdb to between 2015 and 2016). Notes on the research overall: Using TCR repertoire profiling, the study followed T-cell immune reconstitution in a quantitative way in children after TCRalphabeta/CD19-depleted allogeneic hematopoietic cell transplantation.

This specimen's treatment or condition label, per the study, means: allogeneic hematopoietic cell transplantation with graft depleted of TCRalphabeta T cells and CD19 B cells. TCRalphabeta/CD19-depleted allogeneic hematopoietic cell grafts were given to the transplant recipients, all of whom were children. Note on this clonotype: Its antigen remains unidentified. Base qualities are missing; no much larger clone stands one base away.

The CDR3, cysteine through phenylalanine, is 14 amino acids long. The kept DNA is CDR3 alone, 42 bases in frame from the first base. From the germline V gene, CDR1 is KGHSH and CDR2 is LQKENI. V loses 4 bases, J loses 6 bases, and the germline ends lie 14 bases apart. Library prep was done by PCR. Instrument on record: Illumina HiSeq 2500. Molecular barcoding was employed in the preparation of TCR libraries, with unique molecular identifiers being used to normalize TCRbeta repertoire quantification. TCRdb reanalyzed the raw reads on its own, using fastp at Q25 for trimming and MiXCR for clone calling, and kept in-frame beta chains. Rows are unified per CDR3 protein, each entry keeping the most common DNA and genes. The sample table records 670,000 or so distinct CDR3 sequences; around 13% of these occur just once. The ten largest clonotypes hold about 0.77% of the sample. General conclusions and limits of the study: Apparently early alphabetaT-cell count recovery about two months after transplant reportedly relied on only several hundred rapidly expanded clones derived from non-depleted graft cells. In some patients, the high TCRbeta diversity seen at day 60 was put down to recipient T cells and intrathymic progenitors that had survived conditioning. The frequencies of hyperexpanded clones fell over the following months, and after one year, T-cell counts and TCRbeta diversity were mostly attributed to newly produced T cells.

The specimen comprised PBMCs, sampled before TCRalphabeta/CD19-depleted stem cell transplant. This TCR came from a girl aged 2-15 years with congenital amegakaryocytic thrombocytopenia, due to receive a stem cell transplant. The sequence is built from TRBV18 and TRBJ2-3; a weak D assignment points to TRBD2 (6 bases agree). The CDR3 protein is CASSQIGTPDTQYF. DNA sequence: TGTGCCAGCTCACAAATTGGGACTCCGGATACGCAGTATTTT.